Here is one T cell receptor beta chain with its context. According to the study, TCR beta libraries were built with iRepertoire HTBI primers and CDR3-region Arm-PCR. MiXCR was run by TCRdb on the multiplex PCR reads, yielding one entry per CDR3 protein. The sample contains about half a million distinct CDR3 sequences, around 12% of which appear only once. Germline loops: CDR1 SNHLY, CDR2 FYNNEI. The CDR3 runs 16 residues. V lost 8 bases and J lost 3, with 22 bases in between. The sample is drawn from a study of regulatory T cells in long-lasting Graves disease. Time point in this sample: newly diagnosed GD, antithyroid drugs for less than 3 months. After RNA was extracted from PBMCs, the TCR library was made from it. These same records also appear under a second study, on T cells in Graves' hyperthyroidism and ophthalmopathy. From that report: With the HTBI primer set, the TCR CDR3 went through a first round of RT-PCR.

The chain joins TRBV2 to TRBJ1-1; D gene ambiguous. The specimen was peripheral blood mononuclear cells (PBMCs), collected at new diagnosis, from a patient treated with antithyroid drugs. The sequence was obtained from a woman aged 25 to 45 with Graves disease. In nucleotides, the CDR3 is TGTGCCAGCCGTCCTCTGTCGAGAGGGAAGGACACTGAAGCTTTCTTT. Encoded protein: CASRPLSRGKDTEAFF.